This T cell receptor (beta chain) originates from a study of blood T cell repertoires in COVID-19. Study details: COVID-19 samples, acute and convalescent, were from the United States, Italy and Spain. PBMCs, B-cell-depleted T cells, or T cells were the source of the cDNA or gDNA that made up the material.

Patients in Seattle were enrolled during active infection, then followed longitudinally. The assay was immunoSEQ multiplex PCR, and TCRdb's table has in-frame clones only and misses some. Of some 150,000 clones listed, approximately 85% are singletons. Germline V gene lookup returns CDR1 SQVTM and CDR2 ANQGSEA. V lost 4 bases to trimming and J lost 0 bases; unmatched junction nucleotides: 2. This CDR3 spans 14 amino acids. The TCR sequence derives from a woman aged 55-70 years with COVID-19, enrolled during active disease. This chain connects TRBV29-1 to TRBJ2-2; the match to TRBD2 covers 7 bases. Sequenced sample: peripheral blood. The CDR3 nucleotides are TGCAGCGTTGGTGGGAGGGCGAACACCGGGGAGCTGTTTTTT. Translation: CSVGGRANTGELFF.